Listed below are T cell receptor beta chains from one sample, sequenced in a study of T cell changes during pregnancy in multiple sclerosis. Clones were read by immunoSEQ multiplex PCR, and TCRdb kept only the in-frame ones, dropping some. The repertoire holds approximately 60,000 clones, with approximately 93% as singletons. Sequenced material: CD8+ T cells from peripheral blood mononuclear cells, taken in the second trimester of pregnancy. Receptor source: a female donor with multiple sclerosis, enrolled in a pregnancy study. Both conserved end residues are part of each CDR3. The order of the fields is clone size, D gene, J gene, V gene, CDR3 DNA, CDR3 protein. D genes are given only for firm matches. A clone size is listed for some rows: how often the clone was seen (once, few, many), or a class if it is expanded.

clone_size: -
d_call: TRBD2
j_call: TRBJ2-1
v_call: TRBV9
cdr3_nt: TGTGCCAGCAGCGCTTCCGGGACTAGCGGTTACAATGAGCAGTTCTTC
cdr3_aa: CASSASGTSGYNEQFF

clone_size: once
d_call: -
j_call: TRBJ2-1
v_call: TRBV6-1
cdr3_nt: TGTGCCAGCATGGATGGTTCGAGGTACAATGAGCAGTTCTTC
cdr3_aa: CASMDGSRYNEQFF

clone_size: -
d_call: TRBD1
j_call: TRBJ1-4
v_call: TRBV2
cdr3_nt: TGTGCCAGCAGTATCTCAATCTCGCATGACAGGGCGCAAAATGAAAAACTGTTTTTT
cdr3_aa: CASSISISHDRAQNEKLFF

clone_size: -
d_call: -
j_call: TRBJ1-1
v_call: TRBV27
cdr3_nt: TGTGCCAGTTTGAGGGACACTGAAGCTTTCTTT
cdr3_aa: CASLRDTEAFF

clone_size: -
d_call: -
j_call: TRBJ1-1
v_call: TRBV19
cdr3_nt: TGTGCCAGTAGTATTGGCCTTACTGAAGCTTTCTTT
cdr3_aa: CASSIGLTEAFF

clone_size: -
d_call: -
j_call: TRBJ2-7
v_call: TRBV7-2
cdr3_nt: TGTGCCAGCAGCTTAGAGGGGGGGGGTACGGACGAGCAGTACTTC
cdr3_aa: CASSLEGGGTDEQYF

clone_size: -
d_call: -
j_call: TRBJ1-3
v_call: TRBV6-6
cdr3_nt: TGTGCCAGCGGCCCCGGGGAGGCTATTGGAAACACCATATATTTT
cdr3_aa: CASGPGEAIGNTIYF

clone_size: once
d_call: -
j_call: TRBJ2-5
v_call: TRBV4-2
cdr3_nt: TGTGCCAGCAGCGCCACGGTGAGCGTAGGTCAAGAGACCCAGTACTTC
cdr3_aa: CASSATVSVGQETQYF

clone_size: -
d_call: -
j_call: TRBJ1-4
v_call: TRBV25-1
cdr3_nt: TGTGCCAGCAGTGAAGGCGGAGGTGAAAAACTGTTTTTT
cdr3_aa: CASSEGGGEKLFF

clone_size: -
d_call: -
j_call: TRBJ2-7
v_call: TRBV5-4
cdr3_nt: TGTGCCAGCAGCTTGGGGCGGGAAAGCTACGAGCAGTACTTC
cdr3_aa: CASSLGRESYEQYF